The 25 T cell receptor beta chains presented below share a single source sample, sequenced in a study of T cell repertoires in cytomegalovirus infection. In TCRdb, the reads were re-called with MiXCR into one record per CDR3 protein. This table holds around 800,000 distinct CDR3 sequences, 32% found once. Their antigen targets remain unknown. The sample consisted of cultured CD8+ T cells from PBMCs, taken from culture after CMV antigen stimulation. These receptors came from a human donor in good health (CMV status not recorded). Some clones in this sample may be carry-over from other donors' samples.

The chain combines TRBV13 with TRBJ1-1; 9 bases are shared with TRBD1. Per germline, CDR1 PRHDT and CDR2 FYEKMQ (reference sequence). The CDR3 sequence is 15 residues long. J gave up 1 base and V 4 bases, and 4 bases lay outside the gene matches. The CDR3 sequence: CASSSQGAWNTEAFF. DNA of the CDR3: TGTGCCAGCAGCTCACAGGGGGCTTGGAACACTGAAGCTTTCTTT.

At least ten counts were recorded for this clonotype. The chain employs TRBV6-2 or TRBV6-3 and TRBJ1-5; TRBD1 agrees at 9 bases. V trimming: 7 bases; J trimming: 7 bases; junction bases outside the gene matches: 14. Germline V gene lookup returns CDR1 MNHEY and CDR2 SVGEGT. The CDR3 is 16 residues long. The CDR3 sequence is CASTPPGQGVQQPQHF. CDR3 DNA: TGTGCCAGCACCCCCCCGGGACAGGGAGTCCAGCAGCCCCAGCATTTT.

To note about this clonotype: At one end, the junction sequence differs from germline, possibly due to a read error. The chain couples TRBV13 to TRBJ2-3; D may be TRBD1 or TRBD2 (5 bases each). Per germline, CDR1 PRHDT and CDR2 FYEKMQ (reference sequence). This CDR3 region has 11 residues. CDR3 in DNA: TGTGCCAGCAGCGCTCACCCCGGGACGACTTTT. This gives the protein CASSAHPGTTF.

This clonotype was observed at least ten times. The chain couples TRBV7-8 to TRBJ2-7; D gene unclear. V gave up 0 bases and J gave up 2 bases, with 11 bases separating them. The CDR3 has 15 amino acids. CDR1 is SGHVS, CDR2 FQNEAQ, per germline. The CDR3 loop reads CASSLALDSTYEQYV. The CDR3 DNA reads as TGTGCCAGCAGCTTAGCCTTGGATAGCACCTACGAGCAGTACGTC.

This clonotype has a count of ten or more. This chain joins TRBV7-3 and TRBJ1-1, with D possibly being TRBD1 (6 bases). The CDR3 runs to 15 residues. V was cut by 4 bases and J by 1 base, with 13 bases left in between. The germline V gene has CDR1 SGHTA and CDR2 FQGTGA. CDR3 sequence reads: CASSSEGGRNTEAFF. The CDR3 DNA sequence: TGTGCCAGCAGCTCAGAGGGGGGGAGGAACACTGAAGCTTTCTTT.

This clonotype was seen repeatedly, ten times or more. The rearrangement joins TRBV7-2 to TRBJ2-1; D gene ambiguous. V gave up 5 bases and J gave up 5 bases, with 13 bases separating them. Germline lookup yields CDR1 SGHTA and CDR2 FQGNSA. CDR3 size: 14 residues. The CDR3 DNA is TGTGCCAGCAGCCCAACCGGGCTAAACAATGAGCAGTTCTTC. Protein sequence: CASSPTGLNNEQFF. Variable domain in full (rest from reference TRBV7-2 and TRBJ2-1): GAGVSQSPSNKVTEKGKDVELRCDPISGHTALYWYRQSLGQGLEFLIYFQGNSAPDKSGLPSDRFSAERTGGSVSTLTIQRTQQEDSAVYLCASSPTGLNNEQFFGPGTRLTVL.

In its sample, this clonotype was seen once. The chain has TRBV2 and TRBJ2-4; D is ambiguous. There are 11 residues in the CDR3. Trimming pared 8 bases from V and 6 bases from J, leaving 8 bases between. From germline, CDR1 is SNHLY and CDR2 FYNNEI. The CDR3 loop reads CASRLPNIQYF. In DNA form, the CDR3 reads TGTGCCAGCCGATTGCCAAACATTCAGTACTTC.

The CDR3 DNA sequence: TGTGCCAGTATAGTCCCGGGAAGAGCTTTCTTT. This encodes CASIVPGRAFF. V usage is TRBV19 and J usage is TRBJ1-1; D unclear. The CDR3 is 11 residues long. V was cut by 7 bases and J by 10 bases, with 13 bases left in between. Germline assignment: CDR1 LNHDA and CDR2 SQIVND (reference sequence).

The chain couples TRBV4-2 to TRBJ1-1, with TRBD1 matching 8 bases. The V and J ends lost 1 base and 4 bases, in that order; junction bases with no gene match: 5. Germline CDR1 LGHNA, CDR2 YNFKEQ. The CDR3 is made up of 15 amino acids. This CDR3 is CASSQGSGGGTEAFF. The CDR3 DNA sequence: TGTGCCAGCAGCCAAGGTTCAGGGGGCGGCACTGAAGCTTTCTTT.

This clonotype was found a few times. The chain employs TRBV10-3 and TRBJ1-1; D is ambiguous. V lost 0 bases to trimming and J lost 1 base, with 12 bases between them. The CDR3 covers 16 residues. Per germline, CDR1 ENHRY and CDR2 SYGVKD. CDR3 residues: CAISESKGPANTEAFF. Here the CDR3 DNA reads TGTGCCATCAGTGAGTCTAAAGGTCCGGCGAACACTGAAGCTTTCTTT.

The chain recombines TRBV7-8 with TRBJ2-7, with 10 bases aligning to TRBD1. CDR1 and CDR2 (germline): SGHVS, FQNEAQ. CDR3 size: 14 residues. V lost 5 bases and J lost 2; bases outside the gene matches: 3. CDR3 nucleotides: TGTGCCAGCAGCCGGACAGGGGGGACCTACGAGCAGTACGTC. Protein: CASSRTGGTYEQYV.

The chain couples TRBV4-1 to TRBJ1-5, with D maybe TRBD1 (6 bases). V gave up 1 base and J gave up 4 bases, with 14 bases separating them. The germline V gene has CDR1 MGHRA and CDR2 YSYEKL. This CDR3 is built from 16 residues. CDR3 residues: CASSQVPGARNQPQHF. CDR3 sequence (DNA): TGCGCCAGCAGCCAAGTCCCGGGGGCGAGAAATCAGCCCCAGCATTTT.

This clonotype was counted only a few times. The chain is built from TRBV6-1 and TRBJ2-2, with TRBD1 matching over 8 bases. This CDR3 comprises 16 residues. CDR1 is MNHNS and CDR2 is SASEGT in the germline V gene. V lost 5 bases and J lost 5; bases outside the gene matches: 10. The CDR3, as DNA: TGTGCCAGCAGTCCCCGGGACAGGCTAAGTACCGGGGAGCTGTTTTTT. It codes for CASSPRDRLSTGELFF.

This clonotype was counted between two and nine times. The chain links TRBV27 to TRBJ2-1, with 10 positions matching TRBD1. There are 16 residues in the CDR3. J was trimmed by 2 bases and V by 2 bases; bases with no gene match: 3. CDR1 and CDR2 (germline): MNHEY, SMNVEV (reference sequence). CDR3 in amino acids: CASSLGGQGTYNEQFF. The CDR3 region has the DNA TGTGCCAGCAGTTTAGGGGGACAGGGGACCTACAATGAGCAGTTCTTC.

The chain couples TRBV12-3 or TRBV12-4 to TRBJ2-3; D is unclear. This CDR3 is built from 12 residues. V was shortened by 3 bases and J by 4 bases, with 5 bases between the two germline ends. The CDR3 region has the DNA TGTGCCAGCAGTTTTCTCCCAGATACGCAGTATTTT. It encodes CASSFLPDTQYF.

The chain uses TRBV5-6 and TRBJ2-2; unclear D gene. This CDR3 is 14 amino acids long. V shed 1 base and J shed 2 bases, with 6 bases lying between them. CDR1 and CDR2 from the germline V gene are SGHDT and YYEEEE. This chain's CDR3 is CASSLKANTGELFF. CDR3 DNA: TGTGCCAGCAGCTTGAAGGCTAACACCGGGGAGCTGTTTTTT.

This clonotype was observed many times. The chain employs TRBV6-1 and TRBJ1-1; D uncertain. The germline V gene encodes CDR1 MNHNS and CDR2 SASEGT. Deletions cut 2 bases from V and 1 base from J, with 5 bases between. The CDR3 runs 13 residues. The CDR3 bases are TGTGCCAGCAGTGAATGGCAGAACACTGAAGCTTTCTTT. Translating it yields CASSEWQNTEAFF.

This clonotype was found a few times. The gene calls are TRBV6-1 and TRBJ1-2; D unclear. This CDR3 spans 14 amino acids. Germline assignment: CDR1 MNHNS and CDR2 SASEGT. V shed 5 bases and J shed 1 base, with 11 bases lying between them. Here the CDR3 DNA reads TGTGCCAGCAGTTACCGTCCTTTTAACTATGGCTACACCTTC. Protein product: CASSYRPFNYGYTF.

V and J are TRBV27 and TRBJ2-1; D might be TRBD1 or TRBD2, each matching 5 bases. Germline V lookup: CDR1 MNHEY, CDR2 SMNVEV (reference sequence). The CDR3 sequence is 14 residues long. V lost 3 bases and J lost 6, with 12 bases in between. CDR3: CASSFGTSINEQFF. The CDR3 DNA sequence: TGTGCCAGCAGTTTTGGGACCTCCATCAATGAGCAGTTCTTC.

This clonotype appeared a few times. The chain combines TRBV7-3 with TRBJ1-2, with TRBD1 matching 8 bases. Germline V CDR1 and CDR2: SGHTA, FQGTGA. The junction had 11 bases not matched to a gene; V was cut back by 4 bases and J by 10 bases. The length of the CDR3 is 14 residues. The CDR3 nucleotides are TGTGCCAGCAGCTCTACCGGGACAGGAGTTCCCTACACCTTC. It encodes CASSSTGTGVPYTF.

The chain carries TRBV10-3 and TRBJ1-2; 8 nucleotides line up with TRBD1. Looked up from germline, CDR1 is ENHRY and CDR2 is SYGVKD. The CDR3 is 14 residues long. Losses at the gene ends were 2 bases for V and 5 bases for J; bases not matched to a gene: 4. The CDR3 spells CAISETGGPYGYTF. CDR3 bases: TGTGCCATCAGTGAGACAGGGGGTCCATATGGCTACACCTTC.

V and J are TRBV4-1 and TRBJ2-2, with 9 positions matching TRBD2. V was clipped by 1 base and J by 5 bases; unmatched bases: 5. CDR3 length: 16 residues. Germline V lookup: CDR1 MGHRA, CDR2 YSYEKL. The CDR3 coding sequence is TGCGCCAGCAGCCAAGGTCTAGCGGGGAGTACCGGGGAGCTGTTTTTT. Protein sequence: CASSQGLAGSTGELFF.

The CDR3 reads CAISRGASQPQHF. The CDR3 DNA sequence: TGTGCCATCAGTCGGGGGGCGTCGCAGCCCCAGCATTTT. The rearrangement uses TRBV10-3 and TRBJ1-5, with a tentative D call TRBD1 (6 bases). The CDR3 sequence is 13 residues long. Germline CDR1 reads ENHRY; CDR2 reads SYGVKD. V lost 5 bases and J 7 bases, leaving 12 bases between the germline ends.

This clonotype was observed a handful of times. This rearrangement joins TRBV6-5 to TRBJ2-2; no clear D. This CDR3 has 14 amino acids. Trimming pared 2 bases from V and 4 bases from J, leaving 8 bases between. Germline V lookup: CDR1 MNHEY, CDR2 SVGAGI. The CDR3 DNA reads as TGTGCCAGCAGTTACGCTGAGGTCACCGGGGAGCTGTTTTTT. Amino acids: CASSYAEVTGELFF.

The table lists this clonotype with a few counts. The chain employs TRBV10-3 and TRBJ2-5, with 11 bases that match TRBD1. J gave up 5 bases and V 8 bases, and 7 bases lay outside the gene matches. The germline CDR1 and CDR2 sequences are ENHRY and SYGVKD. The CDR3 totals 14 residues. In DNA form, the CDR3 reads TGTGCCATCGCCCGGGACAGGGGGGGCGAGACCCAGTACTTC. This sequence encodes CAIARDRGGETQYF.